Each of the 10 T cell receptor beta chains below was sequenced from the same sample in a study of technical replicates of blood from several donors. Produced via immunoSEQ multiplex PCR; TCRdb's table is partial and in-frame only. The data contain about 72,000 clones, less than 97% of them singletons. Material for sequencing was T cells isolated from PBMCs. The receptors shown here come from a human donor in good health.

The chain joins TRBV7-9 to TRBJ1-1, with D maybe TRBD1 (5 bases). Deletions cut 1 base from V and 6 bases from J, with 9 bases between. Germline CDR1 SEHNR, CDR2 FQNEAQ (reference sequence). The CDR3 has 13 amino acids. The CDR3 sequence is CASSLGQLAEAFF. The CDR3 DNA reads as TGTGCCAGCAGCTTAGGACAGTTGGCTGAAGCTTTCTTT.

The chain couples TRBV9 to TRBJ2-7; 9 bases map to TRBD2. The CDR3 covers 16 residues. Germline V gene lookup returns CDR1 SGDLS and CDR2 YYNGEE. V trimming: 4 bases; J trimming: 4 bases; junction bases outside the gene matches: 12. For the CDR3, the DNA is TGTGCCAGCAGCCCCTGGGGCGGGGGGGCCGTTTACGAGCAGTACTTC. Encoded protein: CASSPWGGGAVYEQYF.

The V and J genes are TRBV4-1 and TRBJ1-6, with a weak D call TRBD1 (5 bases). Trimming pared 4 bases from V and 7 bases from J, leaving 17 bases between. The CDR3 sequence is 16 residues long. From germline, CDR1 is MGHRA and CDR2 YSYEKL. CDR3 in DNA: TGCGCCAGCAGCCCGACAGTCTTAAGCGGGAATTCACCCCTCCACTTT. Amino acids: CASSPTVLSGNSPLHF.

This sequence joins TRBV4-2 and TRBJ1-2; 7 positions match TRBD1. Germline V lookup: CDR1 LGHNA, CDR2 YNFKEQ. With 0 bases clipped from V and 2 bases from J, the junction kept 3 bases outside the gene matches. This CDR3 spans 15 amino acids. CDR3 nucleotides: TGTGCCAGCAGCCAAGATCTACAGGGGAACTATGGCTACACCTTC. Amino acid sequence: CASSQDLQGNYGYTF.

The chain recombines TRBV4-1 with TRBJ1-2; D gene ambiguous. The V gene's germline CDR1 is MGHRA and CDR2 YSYEKL. The CDR3 totals 15 residues. Trimming pared 0 bases from V and 4 bases from J, leaving 12 bases between. CDR3: CASSQEGLLLYGYTF. CDR3 DNA sequence: TGCGCCAGCAGCCAAGAAGGACTGCTACTCTATGGCTACACCTTC.

V gene TRBV7-9 combines with J gene TRBJ1-1, with unresolved D. CDR3 size: 12 residues. V was pared by 7 bases and J by 0 bases, with 6 bases between. Germline CDR1 reads SEHNR; CDR2 reads FQNEAQ (reference sequence). CDR3 coding DNA: TGTGCCAGCATTGGAGTGAACACTGAAGCTTTCTTT. Encoded protein: CASIGVNTEAFF.

V usage is TRBV6-5 and J usage is TRBJ2-5; D ambiguous. V was trimmed by 2 bases and J by 1 base, leaving 8 bases between them. In germline, CDR1 is MNHEY, CDR2 SVGAGI. This CDR3 contains 14 residues. CDR3 coding DNA: TGTGCCAGCAGTTACAATCGAGTCCAAGAGACCCAGTACTTC. Translated: CASSYNRVQETQYF.

The chain combines TRBV28 with TRBJ2-7; 7 bases line up with TRBD1. Germline lookup yields CDR1 MDHEN and CDR2 SYDVKM. This CDR3 region has 15 residues. Losses at the gene ends were 5 bases for V and 1 base for J; bases not matched to a gene: 8. CDR3 nucleotides: TGTGCCAGCAGTCCCGGACAGGTGGGGTCCTACGAGCAGTACTTC. It codes for CASSPGQVGSYEQYF.

The V call is TRBV25-1, the J call TRBJ2-3, with TRBD2 as a possible D gene (5 bases). Per germline, CDR1 MGHDK and CDR2 SYGVNS. This CDR3 contains 13 residues. The V end was cut by 4 bases, the J end by 4 bases, with 9 bases between. For the CDR3, the DNA is TGTGCCAGCAGTGGGGGAGTAGCAGATACGCAGTATTTT. This gives the protein CASSGGVADTQYF. Using reference TRBV25-1 and TRBJ2-3 for the parts outside the CDR3, the full variable domain is EADIYQTPRYLVIGTGKKITLECSQTMGHDKMYWYQQDPGMELHLIHYSYGVNSTEKGDLSSESTVSRIRTEHFPLTLESARPSHTSQYLCASSGGVADTQYFGPGTRLTVL.

The J gene is TRBJ1-2, the V gene TRBV6-6, with 10 bases lining up with TRBD1. The germline CDR1 and CDR2 sequences are MNHNY and SVGAGI (reference sequence). The CDR3 sequence is 15 residues long. With V trimmed by 6 bases and J by 2 bases, 6 bases remained unmatched. CDR3 region: CASSRRQGANYGYTF. DNA for the CDR3: TGTGCCAGCAGCCGTAGACAGGGGGCGAACTATGGCTACACCTTC.